This TCR beta chain was observed in a study of cytomegalovirus exposure and HLA in healthy donors. Points from the study as a whole: The classifier reportedly diagnosed cytomegalovirus status with high specificity and sensitivity.

As to this clone: What it recognizes is unknown.

Researchers ran the PCR with 60 Vbeta and 13 Jbeta primers. Clones were read by immunoSEQ multiplex PCR, and TCRdb kept only the in-frame ones, dropping some. The repertoire holds 140,000 to 150,000 clones, with about two thirds as singletons. Source material: PBMCs. The receptor comes from a woman younger than 30 in good health and CMV-seronegative.

The chain's CDR3 is CASSLTGGPGDTQYF. The DNA for the CDR3 is TGTGCCAGCAGCTTAACGGGGGGGCCGGGAGATACGCAGTATTTT. The chain combines TRBV7-3 with TRBJ2-3; D may be TRBD2 (7 bases). The CDR3 runs to 15 residues. Germline V lookup: CDR1 SGHTA, CDR2 FQGTGA. With 0 bases removed from V and 5 bases from J, the gap between germline ends came to 12 bases.